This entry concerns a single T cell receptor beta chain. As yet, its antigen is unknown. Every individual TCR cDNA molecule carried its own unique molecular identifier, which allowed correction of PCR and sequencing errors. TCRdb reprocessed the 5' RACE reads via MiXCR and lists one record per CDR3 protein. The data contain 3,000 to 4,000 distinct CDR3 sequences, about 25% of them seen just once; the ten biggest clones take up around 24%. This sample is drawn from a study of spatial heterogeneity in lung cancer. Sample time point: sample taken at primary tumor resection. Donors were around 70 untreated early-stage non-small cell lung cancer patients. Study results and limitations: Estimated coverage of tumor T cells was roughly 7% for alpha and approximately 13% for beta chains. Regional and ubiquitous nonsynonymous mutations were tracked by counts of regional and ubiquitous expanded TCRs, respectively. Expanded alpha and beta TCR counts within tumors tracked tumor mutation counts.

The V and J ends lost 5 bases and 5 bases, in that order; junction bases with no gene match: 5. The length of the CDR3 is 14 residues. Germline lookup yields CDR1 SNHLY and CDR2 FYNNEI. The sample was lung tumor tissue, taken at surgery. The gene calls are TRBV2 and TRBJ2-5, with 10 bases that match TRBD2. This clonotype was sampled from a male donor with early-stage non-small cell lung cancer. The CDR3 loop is CASSTPGLAETQYF. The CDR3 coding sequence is TGTGCCAGCAGTACCCCGGGACTAGCGGAGACCCAGTACTTC. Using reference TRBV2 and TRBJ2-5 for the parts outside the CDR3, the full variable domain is EPEVTQTPSHQVTQMGQEVILRCVPISNHLYFYWYRQILGQKVEFLVSFYNNEISEKSEIFDDQFSVERPDGSNFTLKIRSTKLEDSAMYFCASSTPGLAETQYFGPGTRLLVL.